This T cell receptor (beta chain) came from a study of cytomegalovirus exposure and HLA in healthy donors. Turning to this clone: Its specificity is not known.

The PCR had 60 Vbeta and 13 Jbeta primers. The method was immunoSEQ multiplex PCR; TCRdb's version includes in-frame clones alone and lacks a portion of them. This sample has 70,000 to 95,000 clones, with 65% to 80% found just once. V was trimmed by 5 bases and J by 7 bases, leaving 14 bases between them. Germline CDR1 and CDR2: SNHLY and FYNNEI. The CDR3 is 13 amino acids. Overall study findings and caveats: The classifier was said to identify cytomegalovirus status with high specificity and sensitivity. Because they were indistinguishable, some V segments, including TRBV6-2 and TRBV6-3, were excluded. The authors later linked a missense DCLRE1C variant to TCR beta V- and J-gene trimming. Later, an analysis found that common viral pathogens appeared to be linked with several of the most significant clusters.

The sequenced sample consisted of PBMCs. The clonotype originates from a human donor in good health. The V and J genes are TRBV2 and TRBJ1-1, with D possibly matching TRBD1 (6 bases). The CDR3 bases are TGTGCCAGCAGTCAGACAGGCCCGAGTGAAGCTTTCTTT. It yields the protein CASSQTGPSEAFF. The complete variable domain, with remaining parts taken from reference TRBV2 and TRBJ1-1, reads EPEVTQTPSHQVTQMGQEVILRCVPISNHLYFYWYRQILGQKVEFLVSFYNNEISEKSEIFDDQFSVERPDGSNFTLKIRSTKLEDSAMYFCASSQTGPSEAFFGQGTRLTVV.